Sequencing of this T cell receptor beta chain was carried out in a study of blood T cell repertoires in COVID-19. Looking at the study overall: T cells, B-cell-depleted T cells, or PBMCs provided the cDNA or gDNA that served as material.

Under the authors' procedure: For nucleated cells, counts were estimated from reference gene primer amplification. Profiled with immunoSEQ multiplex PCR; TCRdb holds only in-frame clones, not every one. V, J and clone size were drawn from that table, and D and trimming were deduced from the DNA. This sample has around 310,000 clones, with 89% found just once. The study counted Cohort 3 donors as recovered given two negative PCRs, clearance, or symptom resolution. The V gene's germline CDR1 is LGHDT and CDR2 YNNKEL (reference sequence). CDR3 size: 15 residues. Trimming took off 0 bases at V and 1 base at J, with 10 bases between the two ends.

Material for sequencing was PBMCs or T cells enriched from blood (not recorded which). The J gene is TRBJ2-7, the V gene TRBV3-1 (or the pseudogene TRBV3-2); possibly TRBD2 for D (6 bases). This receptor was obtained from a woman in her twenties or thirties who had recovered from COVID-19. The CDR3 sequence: CASSQEGGQSYEQYF. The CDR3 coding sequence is TGTGCCAGCAGCCAAGAGGGAGGTCAGTCCTACGAGCAGTACTTC.